This is a list of T cell receptor beta chains from one sample in a study of response to subunit inactivated influenza vaccine. TCRdb itself ran the RT-PCR reads through MiXCR, one entry per CDR3 protein. The sample yields about 520,000 distinct CDR3 sequences, about 25% seen once. The sample consisted of CD4+ T cells sorted from PBMCs, taken around 5 days after vaccination. Every receptor here comes from a man aged 50 to 59 who received an inactivated influenza vaccine. Both conserved end residues are part of each CDR3. The D gene is left open where the match is weak. The size of a clone is reported for some rows only, either as once, few or many, or as a class for expanded clones.

CSAFSYEQFF	TGCAGTGCTTTTAGCTATGAGCAGTTCTTC	-	10	few	TRBV20-1	TRBJ2-1
CASSPNRATGELFF	TGTGCCAGCAGCCCCAACAGGGCCACCGGGGAGCTGTTTTTT	-	14	few	TRBV7-8	TRBJ2-2
CSARAGPIRSWPQHF	TGCAGTGCTAGAGCGGGTCCGATCAGGAGCTGGCCCCAGCATTTT	-	15	-	TRBV20-1	TRBJ1-5
CASSGGGNSPLHF	TGTGCCAGCAGTGGGGGGGGGAATTCACCCCTCCACTTT	-	13	-	TRBV6-1	TRBJ1-6
CASSLVWGGGNTIYF	TGTGCCAGCAGCCTAGTTTGGGGCGGTGGAAACACCATATATTTT	-	15	few	TRBV7-2	TRBJ1-3
CSASRTDTQYF	TGCAGTGCTAGTCGGACAGATACGCAGTATTTT	-	11	-	TRBV20-1	TRBJ2-3
CASSQLTGEEETQYF	TGCGCCAGCAGCCAGCTCACAGGGGAGGAGGAGACCCAGTACTTC	-	15	-	TRBV5-1	TRBJ2-5
CASSRQGGEVTQYF	TGTGCCAGCAGTAGACAGGGGGGAGAGGTTACGCAGTATTTT	TRBD1	14	few	TRBV12-3/TRBV12-4	TRBJ2-3
CASTGTSGRHVSYEQYF	TGTGCCAGCACCGGGACTAGCGGGAGGCATGTATCCTACGAGCAGTACTTC	TRBD2	17	few	TRBV27	TRBJ2-7
CASSFGTSDLQETQYF	TGCGCCAGCAGCTTCGGGACTAGCGACTTACAAGAGACCCAGTACTTC	TRBD2	16	many	TRBV5-1	TRBJ2-5
CSAMTESTFF	TGCAGTGCTATGACGGAGTCTACGTTCTTC	-	10	few	TRBV20-1	TRBJ2-1
CASHDRRSPETQYF	TGTGCCAGCCACGACAGGCGCAGTCCAGAGACCCAGTACTTC	-	14	once	TRBV18	TRBJ2-5
CASRPPGQYTGELFF	TGTGCCAGCAGACCTCCGGGACAGTACACCGGGGAGCTGTTTTTT	TRBD1	15	few	TRBV7-9	TRBJ2-2
CSASPGGNQPQHF	TGCAGTGCTAGCCCGGGGGGAAATCAGCCCCAGCATTTT	-	13	-	TRBV20-1	TRBJ1-5
CASSKGAGVGNIQYF	TGCGCCAGCAGCAAAGGAGCGGGGGTCGGGAACATTCAGTACTTC	TRBD2	15	few	TRBV5-1	TRBJ2-4
CASGMTGSVNEQFF	TGCGCCAGCGGCATGACAGGGTCGGTCAATGAGCAGTTCTTC	TRBD1	14	-	TRBV5-1	TRBJ2-1
CASSYPPGLAGEGETQYF	TGTGCCAGCAGTTACCCCCCTGGACTAGCGGGGGAGGGAGAGACCCAGTACTTC	TRBD2	18	-	TRBV6-2/TRBV6-3	TRBJ2-5
CASSGTGDTEAFF	TGTGCCAGCAGCGGGACAGGGGACACTGAAGCTTTCTTT	TRBD1	13	few	TRBV5-5	TRBJ1-1
CASSLGGRSEETQYF	TGTGCCAGCAGCTTAGGAGGGCGAAGTGAAGAGACCCAGTACTTC	-	15	once	TRBV7-9	TRBJ2-5
CASSLAAGAMNTEAFF	TGTGCCAGCAGCTTGGCCGCAGGGGCGATGAACACTGAAGCTTTCTTT	-	16	few	TRBV5-6	TRBJ1-1
CASSFRPGQGKNEQYF	TGTGCCAGCAGTTTCCGCCCGGGACAGGGGAAGAACGAGCAGTACTTC	TRBD1	16	-	TRBV28	TRBJ2-7
CASRDPPEGGYTF	TGTGCCTCTCGGGACCCTCCCGAGGGTGGCTACACCTTC	-	13	few	TRBV12-3/TRBV12-4	TRBJ1-2
CASSYPDGTDTQDF	TGTGCCAGCAGCTACCCCGACGGCACAGATACGCAGGATTTT	-	14	-	TRBV5-4	TRBJ2-3
CSARDVGQGDHEQYF	TGCAGTGCTAGAGATGTCGGGCAGGGGGACCACGAGCAGTACTTC	TRBD1	15	-	TRBV20-1	TRBJ2-7
CASSIAGTGSSYNEQFF	TGTGCCAGCAGTATTGCCGGGACAGGGAGCTCCTACAATGAGCAGTTCTTC	TRBD1	17	once	TRBV28	TRBJ2-1
CASSYSAGAAYEQYF	TGTGCCAGCAGTTACTCGGCGGGGGCTGCTTACGAGCAGTACTTC	-	15	-	TRBV6-2/TRBV6-3	TRBJ2-7
CASSWGHLYEQYF	TGTGCCAGCAGCTGGGGACACCTATACGAGCAGTACTTC	-	13	few	TRBV7-9	TRBJ2-7
CASSQRGGLNTDTQYF	TGCGCCAGCAGCCAGAGGGGGGGACTTAACACAGATACGCAGTATTTT	-	16	-	TRBV4-1	TRBJ2-3
CASSTVLAKNIQYF	TGTGCCAGCAGTACTGTACTAGCCAAAAACATTCAGTACTTC	-	14	few	TRBV27	TRBJ2-4
CASNDQLSGSRYEQFF	TGTGCCAGCAACGACCAACTTAGCGGGAGTAGGTATGAGCAGTTCTTC	TRBD2	16	-	TRBV7-9	TRBJ2-1
CAISGQGNNEQFF	TGTGCCATCAGCGGACAGGGGAACAATGAGCAGTTCTTC	TRBD1	13	few	TRBV10-3	TRBJ2-1
CASSSGFSGDTEAFF	TGCGCCAGCAGCTCGGGGTTCAGTGGGGACACTGAAGCTTTCTTT	-	15	-	TRBV5-1	TRBJ1-1
CASSPTGLSNQPQHF	TGTGCCAGCAGCCCCACCGGCCTTAGCAATCAGCCCCAGCATTTT	-	15	-	TRBV5-5	TRBJ1-5
CVTGSGQIYEQYF	TGTGTCACTGGGTCCGGACAAATCTACGAGCAGTACTTC	-	13	few	TRBV11-2	TRBJ2-7
CSVLTGYHEQYF	TGCAGCGTTCTAACAGGGTACCACGAGCAGTACTTC	-	12	-	TRBV29-1	TRBJ2-7
CSVVKTGTIGSEQYF	TGCAGCGTGGTGAAGACCGGGACAATAGGGAGTGAGCAGTACTTC	-	15	few	TRBV29-1	TRBJ2-7
CASSGQRSSYNEQFF	TGCGCCAGCAGCGGCCAGAGGTCCAGCTACAATGAGCAGTTCTTC	-	15	-	TRBV4-3	TRBJ2-1
CAISEGGDYEQYF	TGTGCCATCAGTGAGGGGGGAGACTACGAGCAGTACTTC	-	13	once	TRBV10-3	TRBJ2-7
CASSPTPGQGREAFF	TGTGCCAGCAGCCCCACTCCGGGACAGGGAAGGGAAGCTTTCTTT	TRBD1	15	-	TRBV3-1	TRBJ1-1
CASSVGLAGGLSPDTQYF	TGTGCCAGCAGCGTAGGACTAGCGGGGGGGCTTTCCCCAGATACGCAGTATTTT	TRBD2	18	-	TRBV11-2	TRBJ2-3
CASRPGTLNTGELFF	TGTGCCAGCAGACCGGGGACACTGAACACCGGGGAGCTGTTTTTT	-	15	-	TRBV7-2	TRBJ2-2
CASRATGDSGNTIYF	TGTGCCAGCAGGGCGACAGGGGACTCTGGAAACACCATATATTTT	TRBD1	15	-	TRBV6-1	TRBJ1-3
CASSPGHNSYEQYF	TGCGCCAGCAGCCCGGGACACAACTCCTACGAGCAGTACTTC	-	14	few	TRBV5-1	TRBJ2-7
CASSGTGSNEQYF	TGCGCCAGCAGTGGGACAGGGTCCAACGAGCAGTACTTC	TRBD1	13	-	TRBV5-1	TRBJ2-7
CATEGRGSYNEQFF	TGTGCCACCGAAGGGAGGGGTTCCTACAATGAGCAGTTCTTC	TRBD2	14	-	TRBV24-1	TRBJ2-1
CSVPRLREGSTDTQYF	TGCAGCGTCCCACGGCTTCGGGAGGGTAGCACAGATACGCAGTATTTT	TRBD2	16	few	TRBV29-1	TRBJ2-3
CASSFAGGSTDTQYF	TGTGCCAGCAGCTTTGCGGGGGGGAGCACAGATACGCAGTATTTT	TRBD2	15	-	TRBV7-9	TRBJ2-3
CASSSDRGDSPLHF	TGTGCCAGCAGTTCGGACAGGGGGGATTCACCCCTCCACTTT	TRBD1	14	-	TRBV6-5	TRBJ1-6
CASSGTSGKWASTDTQYF	TGTGCCAGCAGTGGAACTAGCGGGAAATGGGCTAGCACAGATACGCAGTATTTT	TRBD2	18	many	TRBV25-1	TRBJ2-3
CASPGTGKDQPQHF	TGTGCCAGCCCCGGGACAGGGAAGGATCAGCCCCAGCATTTT	TRBD1	14	few	TRBV7-9	TRBJ1-5
CASSPRTHEKLFF	TGTGCCAGCAGCCCCCGGACTCATGAAAAACTGTTTTTT	-	13	-	TRBV7-2	TRBJ1-4
CASSFQTQETQYF	TGTGCCAGCAGTTTCCAGACCCAAGAGACCCAGTACTTC	-	13	few	TRBV12-3/TRBV12-4	TRBJ2-5